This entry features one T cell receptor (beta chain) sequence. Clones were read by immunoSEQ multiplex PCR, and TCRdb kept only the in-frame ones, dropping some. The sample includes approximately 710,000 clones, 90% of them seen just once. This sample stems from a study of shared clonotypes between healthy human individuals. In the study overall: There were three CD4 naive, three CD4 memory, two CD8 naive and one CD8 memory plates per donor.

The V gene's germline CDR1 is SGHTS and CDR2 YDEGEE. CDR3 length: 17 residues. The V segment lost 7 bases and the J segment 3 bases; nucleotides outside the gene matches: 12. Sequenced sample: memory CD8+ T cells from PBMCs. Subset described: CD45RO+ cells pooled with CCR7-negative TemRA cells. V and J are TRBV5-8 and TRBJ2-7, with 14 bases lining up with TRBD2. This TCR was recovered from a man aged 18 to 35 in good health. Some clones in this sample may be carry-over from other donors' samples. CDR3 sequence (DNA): TGTGCCAGCTCTTACGGACTAGCGGGAGGATTATACTACGAGCAGTACTTC. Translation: CASSYGLAGGLYYEQYF.